A single sample is the source of the 31 T cell receptor beta chains below, sequenced in a study of shared clonotypes between healthy human individuals. The table came from immunoSEQ multiplex PCR; TCRdb's copy has only in-frame clones and leaves some out. The sample has about 92,000 clones, 68% seen once. Sequencing was carried out using memory CD8+ T cells sorted from blood. Subset given: CD45RO+ cells pooled with CCR7-negative TemRA cells. These receptors came from a young man in good health.

This clone has only a few counts. The rearrangement joins TRBV7-9 to TRBJ2-1; D unresolved. V was trimmed by 2 bases and J by 9 bases, leaving 8 bases between them. Germline V CDR1 and CDR2: SEHNR, FQNEAQ (reference sequence). The CDR3 totals 12 residues. The CDR3 DNA sequence: TGTGCCAGCAGCTTAAGAAACAGTGAGCAGTTCTTC. It codes for CASSLRNSEQFF.

The rearrangement links TRBV7-6 to TRBJ2-7; D is possibly TRBD1 or TRBD2 (6 bases each). Germline lookup yields CDR1 SGHVS and CDR2 FNYEAQ. The ends were cut back, 7 bases at V and 7 bases at J, with 17 bases in the middle. This CDR3 is built from 13 residues. In DNA, the CDR3 is TGTGCCAGCAACCCAAGGGGGGCGGGAGAGCAGTACTTC. Amino acids: CASNPRGAGEQYF.

The chain couples TRBV28 to TRBJ1-5; D is ambiguous. Trimming stripped 7 bases from V and 0 bases from J, with 13 bases between. This CDR3 region has 15 residues. In germline, CDR1 is MDHEN, CDR2 SYDVKM. The CDR3 DNA follows: TGTGCCAGCACCACCTCGCCATATAGCAATCAGCCCCAGCATTTT. This translates into CASTTSPYSNQPQHF.

The chain is built from TRBV7-9 and TRBJ1-3; D is uncertain. V was clipped by 5 bases and J by 4 bases, with 18 bases between them. Per germline, CDR1 SEHNR and CDR2 FQNEAQ (reference sequence). This CDR3 comprises 16 residues. CDR3 sequence reads: CASSESWKGNGNTIYF. The CDR3 DNA follows: TGTGCCAGCAGCGAGTCATGGAAAGGCAACGGAAACACCATATATTTT.

The rearrangement joins TRBV7-9 to TRBJ2-5, with a tentative D call TRBD1 (6 bases). Per the germline V gene, CDR1 is SEHNR and CDR2 is FQNEAQ (reference sequence). Trimming pared 1 base from V and 4 bases from J, leaving 22 bases between. The CDR3 is made up of 18 amino acids. CDR3 sequence reads: CASSLEGGPAGWSETQYF. Written as DNA, the CDR3 is TGTGCCAGCAGCTTAGAAGGGGGTCCGGCAGGGTGGTCAGAGACCCAGTACTTC. Together with reference TRBV7-9 and TRBJ2-5, the CDR3 gives the full variable domain: DTGVSQNPRHKITKRGQNVTFRCDPISEHNRLYWYRQTLGQGPEFLTYFQNEAQLEKSRLLSDRFSAERPKGSFSTLEIQRTEQGDSAMYLCASSLEGGPAGWSETQYFGPGTRLLVL.

This rearrangement joins TRBV19 to TRBJ1-1; maybe TRBD1 (5 bases). The germline gives CDR1 LNHDA, CDR2 SQIVND (reference sequence). This CDR3 spans 18 amino acids. Trimming removed 7 bases from V and 0 bases from J, with 24 bases in between. This chain's CDR3 is CASKPLMGRRGMNTEAFF. The CDR3 coding sequence is TGTGCCAGTAAACCACTGATGGGACGGAGGGGCATGAACACTGAAGCTTTCTTT.

The rearrangement uses TRBV2 and TRBJ2-7; D is unresolved. This CDR3 has 12 amino acids. The germline gives CDR1 SNHLY, CDR2 FYNNEI. The V end was cut by 9 bases, the J end by 6 bases, with 15 bases between. In DNA, the CDR3 is TGTGCCAGACTCGACGGGTCTGGCGAGCAGTACTTC. This encodes CARLDGSGEQYF.

This chain uses TRBV11-2 with TRBJ1-5; D possibly corresponds to TRBD1 (5 bases). The CDR3 has 13 residues. The germline V gene encodes CDR1 SGHAT and CDR2 FQNNGV. Trimming removed 1 base at V and 6 bases at J, with 7 bases between. The CDR3 reads CASSLGGIQPQHF. Written as DNA, the CDR3 is TGTGCCAGCAGCTTAGGGGGGATTCAGCCCCAGCATTTT.

The chain carries TRBV6-4 and TRBJ2-7; D is unclear. The CDR3 has 12 amino acids. Germline V gene lookup returns CDR1 MRHNA and CDR2 SNTAGT. V was pared by 5 bases and J by 4 bases, with 9 bases between. The CDR3 loop is CASSSTPYEQYF. In nucleotides, the CDR3 is TGTGCCAGCAGTTCTACCCCTTACGAGCAGTACTTC.

This clone was recorded a few times. Other DNA sequences in the sample encode the same CDR3. The genes are TRBV7-9 and TRBJ1-5; D possibly corresponds to TRBD1 (5 bases). The germline gives CDR1 SEHNR, CDR2 FQNEAQ (reference sequence). The CDR3 runs to 15 residues. Trimming pared 3 bases from V and 0 bases from J, leaving 9 bases between. This chain's CDR3 is CASSLGDSSNQPQHF. The CDR3 coding sequence is TGTGCCAGCAGCTTGGGAGACAGTAGCAATCAGCCCCAGCATTTT.

The rearrangement joins TRBV2 to TRBJ1-2, with a possible D match to TRBD1 (5 bases). Germline CDR1 is SNHLY and CDR2 is FYNNEI. The V gene lost 7 bases and the J gene lost 4 bases, with 16 bases spanning the gap. CDR3 length equals 14 residues. DNA for the CDR3: TGTGCCAGCAATACTGGGGGAAGGCTCTATGGCTACACCTTC. Translating it yields CASNTGGRLYGYTF. Together with reference TRBV2 and TRBJ1-2, the CDR3 gives the full variable domain: EPEVTQTPSHQVTQMGQEVILRCVPISNHLYFYWYRQILGQKVEFLVSFYNNEISEKSEIFDDQFSVERPDGSNFTLKIRSTKLEDSAMYFCASNTGGRLYGYTFGSGTRLTVV.

As to this clone: The sample holds other DNA sequences that translate to the same CDR3. The chain joins TRBV6-4 to TRBJ1-1; no clear D. V lost 3 bases to trimming and J lost 1 base, with 6 bases between them. Germline V gives CDR1 MRHNA, CDR2 SNTAGT. This CDR3 has 13 residues. DNA for the CDR3: TGTGCCAGCAGTGAAATTCCGAACACTGAAGCTTTCTTT. Its translation is CASSEIPNTEAFF.

As to this clone: A much bigger clone sits one base away, suggesting this may be a read error. The same CDR3 is also encoded by other DNA sequences in this sample. J is TRBJ2-1 and V is TRBV27; D might be TRBD1 (6 bases). The CDR3 has 17 amino acids. Trimming pared 6 bases from V and 1 base from J, leaving 19 bases between. Germline V CDR1 and CDR2: MNHEY, SMNVEV (reference sequence). The DNA for the CDR3 is TGTGCCAGCAGCCAAAGGTGGACAGCTTTTTCCTACAATGAGCAGTTCTTC. It specifies CASSQRWTAFSYNEQFF.

This clone showed up just a few times. The V gene is TRBV4-1, the J gene TRBJ2-1; D remains unclear. Per germline, CDR1 MGHRA and CDR2 YSYEKL. The CDR3 is made up of 12 amino acids. Between the trimmed V and J ends, which lost 7 bases and 7 bases, there was a span of 11 bases. The CDR3 nucleotides are TGCGCCAGCACTGGAGACTCGAATGAGCAGTTCTTC. It is translated as CASTGDSNEQFF.

The genes are TRBV11-2 and TRBJ2-1; 7 bases agree with TRBD2. V shed 5 bases and J 12 bases; nucleotides not matched to a gene: 13. Germline-derived CDR1 and CDR2 are SGHAT and FQNNGV. The CDR3 extends over 14 amino acids. CDR3 sequence: CASSRAGKGLGQFF. As DNA, the CDR3 is TGTGCCAGCAGCCGAGCGGGAAAAGGACTTGGGCAGTTCTTC. Full variable domain (outside the CDR3, taken from reference TRBV11-2 and TRBJ2-1): EAGVAQSPRYKIIEKRQSVAFWCNPISGHATLYWYQQILGQGPKLLIQFQNNGVVDDSQLPKDRFSAERLKGVDSTLKIQPAKLEDSAVYLCASSRAGKGLGQFFGPGTRLTVL.

This chain's CDR3 is CASSYLASSSYEQYF. DNA for the CDR3: TGTGCCAGCAGCTACCTAGCGTCTAGCTCCTACGAGCAGTACTTC. The chain has TRBV7-2 and TRBJ2-7, with a weak D call TRBD2 (6 bases). Germline V lookup: CDR1 SGHTA, CDR2 FQGNSA. This CDR3 is built from 15 residues. The V and J ends lost 4 bases and 0 bases respectively, with 13 bases between them.

The chain recombines TRBV9 with TRBJ2-1; 11 bases map to TRBD2. The CDR3 contains 16 residues. Looked up from germline, CDR1 is SGDLS and CDR2 is YYNGEE. The ends lost 3 bases at V and 7 bases at J; junction bases unmatched: 9. CDR3 residues: CASSGSLSGRGNEQFF. The CDR3, as DNA: TGTGCCAGCAGCGGTTCACTTAGCGGGAGGGGAAATGAGCAGTTCTTC.

This clone was observed once. The chain combines TRBV7-2 with TRBJ1-1; D is undetermined. The V end lost 1 base, the J end lost 1 base, and 10 bases lay between the germline ends. The CDR3 spans 15 residues. Germline assignment: CDR1 SGHTA and CDR2 FQGNSA. CDR3 loop: CASSLDWVTNTEAFF. CDR3 nucleotides: TGTGCCAGCAGCTTAGATTGGGTCACGAACACTGAAGCTTTCTTT.

This clone has ten or more counts. The chain joins TRBV19 to TRBJ2-7; D ambiguous. This CDR3 is 14 amino acids long. The germline V gene encodes CDR1 LNHDA and CDR2 SQIVND (reference sequence). V gave up 3 bases and J gave up 6 bases, with 15 bases separating them. The CDR3 nucleotides read TGTGCCAGTAGTATCTCGCCCGCTGTTGGCGAGCAGTACTTC. Amino acids: CASSISPAVGEQYF.

This clone was seen only a few times. The genes are TRBV28 and TRBJ1-3; D possibly corresponds to TRBD1 (6 bases). V lost 5 bases to trimming and J lost 4 bases, with 12 bases between them. CDR1 MDHEN and CDR2 SYDVKM come from the germline V gene. This CDR3 is built from 14 residues. CDR3 sequence: CASSPGGPGNTIYF. The CDR3, as DNA: TGTGCCAGCAGTCCCGGGGGGCCAGGAAACACCATATATTTT.

This clone occurred a few times. The gene calls are TRBV5-1 and TRBJ1-1; D is unclear. Looked up from germline, CDR1 is SGHRS and CDR2 is YFSETQ. This CDR3 contains 13 residues. Trimming removed 1 base at V and 3 bases at J, with 7 bases between. This CDR3 reads CASSLSGYTEAFF. As DNA, the CDR3 is TGCGCCAGCAGCTTGTCGGGGTACACTGAAGCTTTCTTT.

The rearrangement joins TRBV25-1 to TRBJ2-5; D not resolved. V lost 1 base and J lost 4, with 13 bases in between. Germline lookup yields CDR1 MGHDK and CDR2 SYGVNS. CDR3 length: 15 residues. CDR3 residues: CASSESKGVAETQYF. CDR3 DNA sequence: TGTGCCAGCAGTGAATCGAAGGGTGTTGCAGAGACCCAGTACTTC.

The chain uses TRBV27 and TRBJ1-5, with 9 bases that match TRBD1. Losses at the gene ends were 5 bases for V and 2 bases for J; bases not matched to a gene: 4. The CDR3 length is 15 residues. The germline CDR1 and CDR2 sequences are MNHEY and SMNVEV (reference sequence). CDR3 bases: TGTGCCAGCAGTGCGGGACAGGGAGGCAATCAGCCCCAGCATTTT. This encodes CASSAGQGGNQPQHF.

This clone was picked up a small number of times. The J gene is TRBJ1-1, the V gene TRBV7-9; D gene ambiguous. V shed 11 bases and J shed 0 bases, with 10 bases lying between them. CDR1 SEHNR and CDR2 FQNEAQ come from the germline V gene (reference sequence). The CDR3 loop spans 12 amino acids. This CDR3 is CACRLLNTEAFF. The DNA for the CDR3 is TGTGCCTGTAGGCTGTTGAACACTGAAGCTTTCTTT.

This clone came up a few times. The chain links TRBV6-5 to TRBJ1-5; D not certain. The germline gives CDR1 MNHEY, CDR2 SVGAGI. The CDR3 has 15 amino acids. V lost 6 bases and J 6 bases, leaving 18 bases between the germline ends. CDR3 residues: CASSPLLGSAQPQHF. The CDR3 nucleotides are TGTGCCAGCAGCCCCCTCCTGGGTTCGGCTCAGCCCCAGCATTTT.

The J gene is TRBJ1-3, the V gene TRBV10-3; D unclear. Germline V gene sequence: CDR1 ENHRY, CDR2 SYGVKD. This CDR3 region has 16 residues. Trimming shortened V by 0 bases and J by 0 bases, and 9 bases separated the two germline ends. The CDR3 nucleotides are TGTGCCATCAGTGAGTCGGGCAGAGGCTCTGGAAACACCATATATTTT. Translation gives CAISESGRGSGNTIYF.

The chain has TRBV28 and TRBJ2-5, with 12 positions matching TRBD2. There are 16 residues in the CDR3. Germline V gene sequence: CDR1 MDHEN, CDR2 SYDVKM. J was trimmed by 0 bases and V by 8 bases; bases with no gene match: 7. Here the CDR3 DNA reads TGTGCCAGCGCGGGACTAGCGGGCATGTACCAAGAGACCCAGTACTTC. Its translation is CASAGLAGMYQETQYF.

The rearrangement joins TRBV12-5 to TRBJ2-1; TRBD2 matches at 8 bases. CDR3 length equals 16 residues. The V gene end was trimmed by 5 bases and the J gene end by 5 bases; junction bases not matched to a gene: 11. CDR1 is LGHNT and CDR2 is FRNRAP in the germline V gene. The CDR3 here is CASGTYPGLGNNEQFF. CDR3 nucleotide sequence: TGTGCTAGTGGTACATATCCGGGACTAGGGAACAATGAGCAGTTCTTC. The variable domain in full, with the rest retrieved from reference TRBV12-5 and TRBJ2-1, is DARVTQTPRHKVTEMGQEVTMRCQPILGHNTVFWYRQTMMQGLELLAYFRNRAPLDDSGMPKDRFSAEMPDATLATLKIQPSEPRDSAVYFCASGTYPGLGNNEQFFGPGTRLTVL.

This clone occurred once. The rearrangement joins TRBV7-9 to TRBJ1-4; tentatively, D is TRBD1 (5 bases). V dropped 2 bases and J dropped 5 bases, with 9 bases sitting between them. Germline V gene data show CDR1 as SEHNR and CDR2 as FQNEAQ (reference sequence). The CDR3 has 14 amino acids. CDR3 DNA: TGTGCCAGCAGCTTATTCGCAGGGAATGAAAAACTGTTTTTT. Protein sequence: CASSLFAGNEKLFF.

This clone was counted ten times or more. The chain combines TRBV7-2 with TRBJ2-1; 11 bases align to TRBD2. Germline V gene sequence: CDR1 SGHTA, CDR2 FQGNSA. J was trimmed by 8 bases and V by 2 bases; bases with no gene match: 5. The CDR3 is made up of 15 amino acids. CDR3 bases: TGTGCCAGCAGCTTACTTCTAGCGGGAGGACATGAGCAGTTCTTC. This codes for CASSLLLAGGHEQFF.

In this sample, this clone turned up once. The chain carries TRBV7-9 and TRBJ2-7; TRBD2 matches at 9 bases. CDR3 length equals 18 residues. Looked up from germline, CDR1 is SEHNR and CDR2 is FQNEAQ (reference sequence). The trim removed 6 bases at V and 0 bases at J, leaving 15 bases unmatched. Here the CDR3 reads CASSFPRSGSASSYEQYF. CDR3 DNA: TGTGCCAGCAGTTTCCCCCGTAGCGGGAGTGCTTCCTCCTACGAGCAGTACTTC.